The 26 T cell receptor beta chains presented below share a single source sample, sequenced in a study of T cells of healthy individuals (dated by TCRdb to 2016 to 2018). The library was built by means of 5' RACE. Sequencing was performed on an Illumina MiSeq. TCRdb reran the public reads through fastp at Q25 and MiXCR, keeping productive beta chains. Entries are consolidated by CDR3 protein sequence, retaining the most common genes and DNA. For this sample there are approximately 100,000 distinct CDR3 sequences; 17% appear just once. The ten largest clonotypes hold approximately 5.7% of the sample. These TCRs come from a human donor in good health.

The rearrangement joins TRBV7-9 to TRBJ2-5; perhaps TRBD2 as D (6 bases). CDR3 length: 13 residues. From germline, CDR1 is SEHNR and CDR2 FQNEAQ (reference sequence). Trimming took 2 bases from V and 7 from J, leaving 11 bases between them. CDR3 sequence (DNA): TGTGCCAGCAGCTTAACGGACGGGGGGACCCAGTACTTC. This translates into CASSLTDGGTQYF.

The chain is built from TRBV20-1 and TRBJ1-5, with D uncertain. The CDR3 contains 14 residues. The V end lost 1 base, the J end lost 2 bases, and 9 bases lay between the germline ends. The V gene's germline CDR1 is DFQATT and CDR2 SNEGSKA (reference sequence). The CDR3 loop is CSARVRRGNQPQHF. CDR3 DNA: TGCAGTGCTAGAGTTCGACGCGGCAATCAGCCCCAGCATTTT.

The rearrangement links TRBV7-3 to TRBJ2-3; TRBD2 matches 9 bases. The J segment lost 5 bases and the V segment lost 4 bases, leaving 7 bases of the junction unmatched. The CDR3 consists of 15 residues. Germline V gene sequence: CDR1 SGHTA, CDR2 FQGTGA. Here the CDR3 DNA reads TGTGCCAGCAGCTCAGCGGGGGGCGTGAGAGATACGCAGTATTTT. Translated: CASSSAGGVRDTQYF. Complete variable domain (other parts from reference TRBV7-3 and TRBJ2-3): GAGVSQTPSNKVTEKGKYVELRCDPISGHTALYWYRQSLGQGPEFLIYFQGTGAADDSGLPNDRFFAVRPEGSVSTLKIQRTERGDSAVYLCASSSAGGVRDTQYFGPGTRLTVL.

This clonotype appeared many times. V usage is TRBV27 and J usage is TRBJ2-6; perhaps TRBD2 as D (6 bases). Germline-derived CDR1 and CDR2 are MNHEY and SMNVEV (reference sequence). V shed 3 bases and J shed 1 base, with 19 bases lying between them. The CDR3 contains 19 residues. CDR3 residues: CASSFVGQGGASGANVLTF. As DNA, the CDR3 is TGTGCCAGCAGTTTTGTGGGGCAGGGAGGAGCTTCTGGGGCCAACGTCCTGACTTTC.

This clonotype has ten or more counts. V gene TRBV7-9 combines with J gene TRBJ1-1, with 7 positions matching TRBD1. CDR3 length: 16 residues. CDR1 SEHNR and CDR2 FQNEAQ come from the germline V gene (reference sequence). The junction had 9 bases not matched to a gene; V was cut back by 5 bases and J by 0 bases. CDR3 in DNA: TGTGCCAGCAGCACCCCGGACAGGAAGGTGAACACTGAAGCTTTCTTT. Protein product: CASSTPDRKVNTEAFF.

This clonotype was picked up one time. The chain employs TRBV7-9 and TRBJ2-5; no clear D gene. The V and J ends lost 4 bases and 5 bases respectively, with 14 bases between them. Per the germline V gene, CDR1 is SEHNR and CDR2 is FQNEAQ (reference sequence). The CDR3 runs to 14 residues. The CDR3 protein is CASSWADRRETQYF. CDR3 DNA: TGTGCCAGCAGCTGGGCCGACCGGCGGGAGACCCAGTACTTC.

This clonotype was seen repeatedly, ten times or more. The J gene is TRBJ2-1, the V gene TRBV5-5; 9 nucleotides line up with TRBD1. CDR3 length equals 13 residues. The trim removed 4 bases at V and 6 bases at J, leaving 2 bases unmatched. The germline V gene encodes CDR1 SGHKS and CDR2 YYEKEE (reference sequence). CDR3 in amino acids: CASSPGQGNEQFF. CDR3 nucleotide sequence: TGTGCCAGCAGCCCGGGACAGGGCAATGAGCAGTTCTTC.

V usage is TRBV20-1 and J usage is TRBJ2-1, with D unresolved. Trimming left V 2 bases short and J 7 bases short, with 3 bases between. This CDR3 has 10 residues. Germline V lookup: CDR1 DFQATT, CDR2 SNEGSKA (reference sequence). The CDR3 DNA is TGCAGTGCTAGAAATAATGAGCAGTTCTTC. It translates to CSARNNEQFF.

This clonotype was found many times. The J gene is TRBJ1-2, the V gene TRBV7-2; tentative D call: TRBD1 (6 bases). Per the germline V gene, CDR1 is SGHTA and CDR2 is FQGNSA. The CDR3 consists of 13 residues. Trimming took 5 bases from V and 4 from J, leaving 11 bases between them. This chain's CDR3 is CASSPTGPYGYTF. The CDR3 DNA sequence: TGTGCCAGCAGCCCCACAGGGCCCTATGGCTACACCTTC.

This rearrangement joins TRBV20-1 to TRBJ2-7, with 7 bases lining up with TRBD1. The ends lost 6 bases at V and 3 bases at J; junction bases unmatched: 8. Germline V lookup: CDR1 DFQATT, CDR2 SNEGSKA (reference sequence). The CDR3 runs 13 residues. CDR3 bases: TGCAGTGCGGGTGACCGACAGGGCTACGAGCAGTACTTC. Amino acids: CSAGDRQGYEQYF.

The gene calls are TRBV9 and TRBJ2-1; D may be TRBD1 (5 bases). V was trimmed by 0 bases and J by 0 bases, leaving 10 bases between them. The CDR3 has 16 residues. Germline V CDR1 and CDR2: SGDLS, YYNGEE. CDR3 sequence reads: CASSVVTVSSYNEQFF. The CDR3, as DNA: TGTGCCAGCAGCGTAGTGACAGTTAGCTCCTACAATGAGCAGTTCTTC.

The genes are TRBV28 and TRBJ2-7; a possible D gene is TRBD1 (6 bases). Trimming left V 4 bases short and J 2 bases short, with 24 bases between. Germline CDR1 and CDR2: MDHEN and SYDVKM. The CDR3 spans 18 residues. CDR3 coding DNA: TGTGCCAGCAGTTCCTACTCCCCGTCGGACAGTACCCCCTACGAGCAGTACTTC. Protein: CASSSYSPSDSTPYEQYF.

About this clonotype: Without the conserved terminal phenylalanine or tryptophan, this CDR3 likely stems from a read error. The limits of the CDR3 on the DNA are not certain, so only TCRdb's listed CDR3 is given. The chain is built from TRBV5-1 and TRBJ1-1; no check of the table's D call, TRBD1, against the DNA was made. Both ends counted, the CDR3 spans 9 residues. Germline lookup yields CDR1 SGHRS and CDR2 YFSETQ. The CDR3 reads CASSPGTAS.

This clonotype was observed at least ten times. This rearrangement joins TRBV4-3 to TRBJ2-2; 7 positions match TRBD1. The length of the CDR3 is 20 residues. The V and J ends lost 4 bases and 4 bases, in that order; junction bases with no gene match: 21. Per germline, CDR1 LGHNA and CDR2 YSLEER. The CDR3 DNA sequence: TGCGCCAGCAGCCGACATCCCCACTCCACAGGGGCTGCGAGCACCGGGGAGCTGTTTTTT. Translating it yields CASSRHPHSTGAASTGELFF.

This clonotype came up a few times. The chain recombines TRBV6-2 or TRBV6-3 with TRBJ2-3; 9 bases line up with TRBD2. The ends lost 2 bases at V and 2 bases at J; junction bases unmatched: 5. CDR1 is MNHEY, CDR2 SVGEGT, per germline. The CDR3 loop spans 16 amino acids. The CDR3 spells CASSYLLAGITDTQYF. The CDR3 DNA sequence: TGTGCCAGCAGTTACCTCCTAGCGGGGATCACAGATACGCAGTATTTT.

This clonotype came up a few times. The CDR3 DNA is TGTGCCAGCAGTATGACAGGGGCAGATACGCAGTATTTT. Residues: CASSMTGADTQYF. The V and J genes are TRBV2 and TRBJ2-3, with 8 bases fitting TRBD1. The CDR3 has 13 amino acids. The germline CDR1 and CDR2 sequences are SNHLY and FYNNEI. Trimming at V came to 5 bases and at J to 4 bases, leaving 2 bases not matched to a gene.

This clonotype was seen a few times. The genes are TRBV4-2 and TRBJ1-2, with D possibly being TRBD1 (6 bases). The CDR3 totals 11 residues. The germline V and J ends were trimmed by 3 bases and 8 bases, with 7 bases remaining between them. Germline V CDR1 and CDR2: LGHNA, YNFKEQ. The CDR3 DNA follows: TGTGCCAGCAGCCACACAGGGGGCTACACCTTC. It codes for CASSHTGGYTF.

The CDR3 DNA reads as TGCAGTGCCAAACACCCCTTTTCGGGGACCGGGGAGCTGTTTTTT. Translating gives CSAKHPFSGTGELFF. V is TRBV20-1 and J is TRBJ2-2; perhaps TRBD2 as D (5 bases). Germline V gene lookup returns CDR1 DFQATT and CDR2 SNEGSKA (reference sequence). V shed 6 bases and J shed 5 bases, with 19 bases lying between them. CDR3 size: 15 residues.

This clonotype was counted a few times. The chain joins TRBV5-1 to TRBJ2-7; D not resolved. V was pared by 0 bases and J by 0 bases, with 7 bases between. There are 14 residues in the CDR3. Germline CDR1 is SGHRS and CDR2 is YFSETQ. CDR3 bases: TGCGCCAGCAGCTTGGGGGTGTTCTCCTACGAGCAGTACTTC. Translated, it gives CASSLGVFSYEQYF.

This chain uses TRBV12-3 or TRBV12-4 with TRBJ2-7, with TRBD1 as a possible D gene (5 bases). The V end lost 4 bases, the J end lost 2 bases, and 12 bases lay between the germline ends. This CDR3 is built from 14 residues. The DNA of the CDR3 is TGTGCCAGCAGTTCTACAGGTAGGCCCTACGAGCAGTACTTC. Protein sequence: CASSSTGRPYEQYF.

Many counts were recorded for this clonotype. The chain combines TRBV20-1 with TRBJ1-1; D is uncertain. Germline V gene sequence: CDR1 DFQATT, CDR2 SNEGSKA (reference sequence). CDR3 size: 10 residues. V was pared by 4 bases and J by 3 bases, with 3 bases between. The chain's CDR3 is CSAKYTEAFF. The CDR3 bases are TGCAGTGCTAAATACACTGAAGCTTTCTTT.

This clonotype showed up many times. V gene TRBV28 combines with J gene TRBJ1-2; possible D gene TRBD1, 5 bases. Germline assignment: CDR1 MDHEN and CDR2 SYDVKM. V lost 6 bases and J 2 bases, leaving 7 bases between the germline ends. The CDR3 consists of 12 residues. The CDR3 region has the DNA TGTGCCAGCAGCCGACAGAACTATGGCTACACCTTC. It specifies CASSRQNYGYTF.

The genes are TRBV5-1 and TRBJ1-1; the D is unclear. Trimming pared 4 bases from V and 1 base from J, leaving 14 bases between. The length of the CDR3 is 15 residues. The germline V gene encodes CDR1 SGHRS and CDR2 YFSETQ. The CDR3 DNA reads TGCGCCAGCAGCCCCACGGGGAGCCGGAACACTGAAGCTTTCTTT. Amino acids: CASSPTGSRNTEAFF.

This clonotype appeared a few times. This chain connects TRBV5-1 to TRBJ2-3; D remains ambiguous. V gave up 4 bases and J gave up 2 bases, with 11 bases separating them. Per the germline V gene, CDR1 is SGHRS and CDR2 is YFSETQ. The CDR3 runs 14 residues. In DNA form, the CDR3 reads TGCGCCAGCAGCCTTGACCCGGTCACAGATACGCAGTATTTT. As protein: CASSLDPVTDTQYF.

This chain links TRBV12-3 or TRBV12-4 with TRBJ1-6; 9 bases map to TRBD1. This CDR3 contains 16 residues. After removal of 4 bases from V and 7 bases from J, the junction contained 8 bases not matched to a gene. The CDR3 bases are TGTGCCAGCAGTTCCGGGACAGGGACGGGGAATTCACCCCTCCACTTT. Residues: CASSSGTGTGNSPLHF.

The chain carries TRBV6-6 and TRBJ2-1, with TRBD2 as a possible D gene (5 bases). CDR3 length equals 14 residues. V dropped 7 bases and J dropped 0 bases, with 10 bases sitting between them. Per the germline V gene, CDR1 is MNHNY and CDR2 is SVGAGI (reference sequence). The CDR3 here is CASITGSSYNEQFF. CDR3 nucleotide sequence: TGTGCCAGCATCACGGGAAGCTCCTACAATGAGCAGTTCTTC.